The 3 T cell receptor beta chains given below trace back to one sample, sequenced in a study of cytomegalovirus exposure and HLA in healthy donors. The PCR was carried out with 60 Vbeta primers and 13 Jbeta primers. Sequencing was performed with immunoSEQ multiplex PCR; in TCRdb, only in-frame clones are kept and a portion is missing. The profile shows some 210,000 clones, 75% to 80% of them singletons. What was sequenced was PBMCs. The receptors originated from a woman in her 30s in good health and CMV-seropositive.

V is TRBV19 and J is TRBJ2-2; TRBD1 aligns across 7 bases. V shed 1 base, J shed 5 bases, and the junction held 1 base outside the gene matches. Germline values: CDR1 LNHDA, CDR2 SQIVND (reference sequence). The CDR3 totals 14 residues. CDR3 coding DNA: TGTGCCAGTAGTATAGCCAGGGGGACCGGGGAGCTGTTTTTT. Translation gives CASSIARGTGELFF.

The chain links TRBV2 to TRBJ2-4; D is perhaps TRBD1 (5 bases). Between the trimmed V and J ends, which lost 5 bases and 0 bases, there was a span of 8 bases. Germline values: CDR1 SNHLY, CDR2 FYNNEI. This CDR3 is 14 amino acids long. The CDR3: CASSYTGAKNIQYF. CDR3 coding DNA: TGTGCCAGCAGTTACACAGGAGCCAAAAACATTCAGTACTTC.

V gene TRBV6-4 combines with J gene TRBJ2-1; 7 bases align to TRBD2. Trimming at V came to 0 bases and at J to 2 bases, leaving 4 bases not matched to a gene. The CDR3 sequence is 16 residues long. Germline-derived CDR1 and CDR2 are MRHNA and SNTAGT. The CDR3 DNA is TGTGCCAGCAGTGACTCGGCGGGAGCGGCCTACAATGAGCAGTTCTTC. Translating gives CASSDSAGAAYNEQFF.